The 9 T cell receptor beta chains listed next were all sequenced from one sample in a study of read filtering for tumor transcriptome and immune sequencing. The library was built from about 370 ng RNA with molecular barcoded adaptors for alpha/delta and beta/gamma chains. TCRdb itself ran the reads through MiXCR, one entry per CDR3 protein. Here the sample spans about 86,000 distinct CDR3 sequences, roughly an eighth being singletons. Sequencing was performed on a population of CD138-negative cells sorted from bone marrow. These receptor sequences come from a donor at least 40 years old with multiple myeloma.

The CDR3 DNA is TGTGCCAGCAGTTCATACGACAGAGACAATCAGCCCCAGCATTTT. This encodes CASSSYDRDNQPQHF. The chain combines TRBV5-6 with TRBJ1-5; possibly TRBD1 for D (5 bases). CDR1 is SGHDT, CDR2 YYEEEE, per germline. The V and J ends lost 5 bases and 3 bases respectively, with 15 bases between them. The CDR3 length is 15 residues.

This clonotype was observed at least ten times. The V call is TRBV29-1, the J call TRBJ2-4, with a weak D call TRBD2 (5 bases). Germline V gene lookup returns CDR1 SQVTM and CDR2 ANQGSEA. The CDR3 covers 15 residues. The V and J ends lost 3 bases and 1 base respectively, with 13 bases between them. This chain's CDR3 is CSVEVRAQAKNIQYF. CDR3 nucleotides: TGCAGCGTTGAGGTGCGGGCCCAGGCCAAAAACATTCAGTACTTC.

Many counts were recorded for this clonotype. The CDR3 spells CASSWGQNTEAFF. Here the CDR3 DNA reads TGCGCCAGCAGCTGGGGACAGAACACTGAAGCTTTCTTT. The chain links TRBV5-1 to TRBJ1-1, with D possibly being TRBD1 (6 bases). V was cut by 3 bases and J by 1 base, with 7 bases left in between. CDR1 SGHRS and CDR2 YFSETQ come from the germline V gene. This CDR3 has 13 amino acids.

This clonotype was counted ten times or more. Given a much more abundant clone one base away, this may be a read error. The chain links TRBV29-1 to TRBJ2-1; no clear D. The germline V gene has CDR1 SQVTM and CDR2 ANQGSEA. This CDR3 spans 13 amino acids. The CDR3 sequence is CSVRANLYNAQFF. In DNA, the CDR3 is TGCAGCGTGAGAGCGAACCTTTACAATGCGCAGTTCTTC.

With respect to this clonotype: The CDR3 end shows no conserved phenylalanine or tryptophan, and so a read error is likely. V is TRBV28 and J is TRBJ1-2, with 7 bases that match TRBD1. The germline V gene encodes CDR1 MDHEN and CDR2 SYDVKM. The CDR3 consists of 14 residues. With 5 bases clipped from V and 0 bases from J, the junction kept 3 bases outside the gene matches. The CDR3 loop is CASSGDRSNYGYTV. Here the CDR3 DNA reads TGTGCCAGCAGTGGGGACAGATCTAACTATGGCTACACCGTC.

The sample holds many counts of this clonotype. The chain employs TRBV29-1 and TRBJ1-2; D is unclear. Germline V lookup: CDR1 SQVTM, CDR2 ANQGSEA. This CDR3 has 13 amino acids. Trimming left V 6 bases short and J 2 bases short, with 13 bases between. The CDR3 nucleotides read TGCAGCGTCCAACGGAGAGACAACTATGGCTACACCTTC. Encoded protein: CSVQRRDNYGYTF.

This clonotype has at least ten counts. The chain has TRBV7-2 and TRBJ2-4; D is uncertain. This CDR3 spans 12 amino acids. CDR1 and CDR2 (germline): SGHTA, FQGNSA. The V and J ends lost 5 bases and 6 bases respectively, with 8 bases between them. CDR3 amino acids: CASSPRLNIQYF. CDR3 nucleotides: TGTGCCAGCAGCCCCAGATTAAACATTCAGTACTTC.

There are many counts of this clonotype. The rearrangement uses TRBV3-1 and TRBJ2-3; 7 positions match TRBD2. The length of the CDR3 is 14 residues. V gave up 0 bases and J gave up 5 bases; unmatched junction bases: 2. Germline V CDR1 and CDR2: LGHDT, YNNKEL (reference sequence). This CDR3 reads CASSQEGGEDTQYF. For the CDR3, the DNA is TGTGCCAGCAGCCAAGAGGGAGGGGAAGATACGCAGTATTTT.

The rearrangement joins TRBV7-3 to TRBJ2-1; 8 bases line up with TRBD2. Trimming at V came to 0 bases and at J to 6 bases, leaving 10 bases not matched to a gene. CDR3 length: 17 residues. The germline CDR1 and CDR2 sequences are SGHTA and FQGTGA. The chain's CDR3 is CASSLTASGSISNEQFF. DNA for the CDR3: TGTGCCAGCAGCTTAACGGCGAGCGGGAGTATTTCCAATGAGCAGTTCTTC.